The source of this T cell receptor (beta chain) is a study of shared clonotypes between healthy human individuals. For the study at large: Every donor yielded three CD4 naive, three CD4 memory, two CD8 naive and one CD8 memory plate. Notes on the study in general: Genetic and exposure-history diversity was limited by the small donor number.

Germline V gives CDR1 SEHNR, CDR2 FQNEAQ (reference sequence). CDR3 length: 17 amino acids. The V and J ends lost 2 bases and 0 bases, in that order; junction bases with no gene match: 4. Each PCR replicate from the sorted subsets contained approximately 0.2 ug DNA, which is 25,000 to 30,000 T cell genomes. Here immunoSEQ multiplex PCR was the method, and the copy in TCRdb shows in-frame clones only, minus some. The top ten clones hold about 1.1% of a sample with some 2,000,000 clones, about 95% of them seen once. Positive CCR7 selection of CD45RO-negative cells yielded the naive CD8 cells, and terminally differentiated effector memory CD45RA+ cells were excluded. Concerning this clone: What it binds is unknown.

Sequencing input: naive CD8+ T cells sorted from blood. The chain employs TRBV7-9 and TRBJ2-3; TRBD2 matches 11 bases. This TCR was recovered from a man aged 18-30 years in good health. The CDR3 is CASSLKLAGVSTDTQYF. Written as DNA, the CDR3 is TGTGCCAGCAGCTTAAAACTAGCGGGGGTTAGCACAGATACGCAGTATTTT.